One sample yielded the 21 T cell receptor beta chains listed below, sequenced in a study of blood T cell repertoires in COVID-19. Method: immunoSEQ multiplex PCR; TCRdb's copy keeps in-frame clones and lacks some. The data show 87,000 or so clones, around 86% seen once. Sequenced: peripheral blood. Source of these receptors: a woman older than 75 with acute or convalescent COVID-19.

The chain recombines TRBV10-1 with TRBJ1-1; D is uncertain. Trimming removed 3 bases at V and 2 bases at J, with 4 bases between. Germline V CDR1 and CDR2: WNHNN, SYGVQD (reference sequence). The CDR3 is made up of 12 amino acids. For the CDR3, the DNA is TGCGCCAGCAGTGACCCAAACACTGAAGCTTTCTTT. The encoded protein is CASSDPNTEAFF.

This clone was seen a single time. V and J are TRBV27 and TRBJ2-5; a possible D gene is TRBD2 (5 bases). Per the germline V gene, CDR1 is MNHEY and CDR2 is SMNVEV (reference sequence). This CDR3 spans 16 amino acids. V shed 5 bases and J shed 2 bases, with 18 bases lying between them. For the CDR3, the DNA is TGTGCCAGCAGTCCCCAGCAAGTAGCGTGGCAAGAGACCCAGTACTTC. This encodes CASSPQQVAWQETQYF.

The chain recombines TRBV29-1 with TRBJ1-4; maybe TRBD1 (6 bases). V was clipped by 4 bases and J by 8 bases, with 14 bases between them. The CDR3 extends over 13 amino acids. CDR1 is SQVTM, CDR2 ANQGSEA, per germline. CDR3 coding DNA: TGCAGCGTTGCGCCGCAGGGGATGGAAAAACTGTTTTTT. Amino acids: CSVAPQGMEKLFF.

This clone was seen just once. This rearrangement joins TRBV11-2 to TRBJ2-7; TRBD1 might be the D (5 bases). CDR3 length equals 12 residues. From germline, CDR1 is SGHAT and CDR2 FQNNGV. V was shortened by 2 bases and J by 5 bases, with 7 bases between the two germline ends. CDR3 residues: CASSLIGDEQYF. The CDR3 bases are TGTGCCAGCAGCTTAATAGGGGACGAGCAGTACTTC.

The V and J genes are TRBV5-1 and TRBJ2-1; TRBD2 matches 8 bases. The CDR3 length is 16 residues. V shed 4 bases, J shed 13 bases, and the junction held 19 bases outside the gene matches. CDR1 and CDR2 from the germline V gene are SGHRS and YFSETQ. The CDR3 DNA follows: TGCGCCAGCAGCCCGGAGGTAGGACTAGCTTCCCTCGGACAGTTCTTC. It is translated as CASSPEVGLASLGQFF.

Here the CDR3 reads CASSPPSGRVEQFF. The CDR3 region has the DNA TGTGCCAGCTCACCTCCTAGCGGGAGGGTGGAGCAGTTCTTC. The chain has TRBV18 and TRBJ2-1, with TRBD2 matching over 12 bases. The trim removed 3 bases at V and 10 bases at J, leaving 4 bases unmatched. The germline gives CDR1 KGHSH, CDR2 LQKENI. The CDR3 totals 14 residues.

This chain links TRBV4-3 with TRBJ1-4; the D is unclear. The length of the CDR3 is 15 residues. V lost 1 base and J 3 bases, leaving 9 bases between the germline ends. Per germline, CDR1 LGHNA and CDR2 YSLEER. The CDR3 sequence is CASSQALQANEKLFF. The CDR3, as DNA: TGCGCCAGCAGCCAAGCTCTGCAGGCTAATGAAAAACTGTTTTTT.

The chain couples TRBV6-4 to TRBJ2-1; 9 bases map to TRBD1. V gave up 5 bases and J gave up 10 bases; unmatched junction bases: 6. Germline lookup yields CDR1 MRHNA and CDR2 SNTAGT. The CDR3 consists of 13 residues. The CDR3 spells CASSRDRDGEQFF. The CDR3 DNA sequence: TGTGCCAGCAGTCGGGACAGGGATGGGGAGCAGTTCTTC.

V and J are TRBV5-1 and TRBJ2-1, with 14 bases matching TRBD2. The CDR3 spans 19 residues. V dropped 0 bases and J dropped 0; count of bases not matched to a gene: 5. Germline loops: CDR1 SGHRS, CDR2 YFSETQ. CDR3: CASSLVRTSGRISYNEQFF. The CDR3 DNA reads as TGCGCCAGCAGCTTGGTTCGGACTAGCGGGAGGATCTCCTACAATGAGCAGTTCTTC.

The chain links TRBV19 to TRBJ2-7, with TRBD2 matching over 13 bases. This CDR3 has 15 amino acids. Per germline, CDR1 LNHDA and CDR2 SQIVND (reference sequence). Trimming at V came to 3 bases and at J to 5 bases, leaving 4 bases not matched to a gene. CDR3 bases: TGTGCCAGTAGTATCGGGACTAGCGGGATAAACGAGCAGTACTTC. Translation: CASSIGTSGINEQYF.

With respect to this clone: At one end the junction does not follow the germline gene, possibly because of a read error. The J gene is TRBJ2-1, the V gene TRBV2; TRBD2 might be the D (6 bases). The CDR3 has 12 residues. Per germline, CDR1 SNHLY and CDR2 FYNNEI. CDR3 sequence (DNA): TGTGCCAGCACTAGCGACCACAACGAGCAGTTCTTC. Amino acids: CASTSDHNEQFF.

This clone was recorded only once. The chain combines TRBV6-1 with TRBJ1-1; a possible D gene is TRBD1 (5 bases). Between the trimmed V and J ends, which lost 1 base and 1 base, there was a span of 7 bases. Per the germline V gene, CDR1 is MNHNS and CDR2 is SASEGT. This CDR3 is 14 amino acids long. The CDR3 DNA follows: TGTGCCAGCAGTGAAGGACAGCCGAACACTGAAGCTTTCTTT. It yields the protein CASSEGQPNTEAFF.

This chain joins TRBV6-2 or TRBV6-3 and TRBJ2-1; 8 bases line up with TRBD2. V was pared by 5 bases and J by 3 bases, with 12 bases of the junction left unmatched. CDR1 and CDR2 from the germline V gene are MNHEY and SVGEGT. The CDR3 loop spans 17 amino acids. The DNA for the CDR3 is TGTGCCAGCAGTCTCCAGGTTAGCGGGGCAATCTACAATGAGCAGTTCTTC. Translated, it gives CASSLQVSGAIYNEQFF.

The rearrangement joins TRBV11-2 to TRBJ2-1; 7 positions agree with TRBD1. This CDR3 contains 14 residues. CDR1 and CDR2 from the germline V gene are SGHAT and FQNNGV. Germline trimming cut 5 bases from V and 2 bases from J; bases unmatched to any gene: 3. As DNA, the CDR3 is TGTGCCAGCAGCCCAGGGGGAACCTACAATGAGCAGTTCTTC. Amino acid sequence: CASSPGGTYNEQFF.

This clone was seen a single time. The CDR3 coding sequence is TGTGCCAGCAGCTCCGGGACAGGGGTTCCGGGCGAGCAGTACTTC. Its protein is CASSSGTGVPGEQYF. The rearrangement links TRBV5-4 to TRBJ2-7; TRBD1 matches 10 bases. Germline V gives CDR1 SGHNT, CDR2 YYREEE (reference sequence). With 3 bases clipped from V and 6 bases from J, the junction kept 9 bases outside the gene matches. The CDR3 is made up of 15 amino acids.

The rearrangement joins TRBV5-8 to TRBJ2-2; TRBD1 matches at 9 bases. Germline V gene data show CDR1 as SGHTS and CDR2 as YDEGEE. V was pared by 3 bases and J by 4 bases, with 4 bases of the junction left unmatched. This CDR3 spans 15 amino acids. The chain's CDR3 is CASSSDRGFTGELFF. The CDR3 region has the DNA TGTGCCAGCAGCTCTGACAGGGGGTTCACCGGGGAGCTGTTTTTT.

J is TRBJ2-2 and V is TRBV5-1; 9 bases align to TRBD1. Trimming cost V 2 bases and J 3 bases; bases outside gene matches: 2. The CDR3 loop spans 15 amino acids. Per germline, CDR1 SGHRS and CDR2 YFSETQ. CDR3 nucleotides: TGCGCCAGCAGCTTCGGACAGGGGTACACCGGGGAGCTGTTTTTT. This codes for CASSFGQGYTGELFF.

The V and J genes are TRBV27 and TRBJ1-2; unclear D gene. V shed 6 bases and J shed 8 bases, with 13 bases lying between them. CDR3 length: 12 residues. Germline assignment: CDR1 MNHEY and CDR2 SMNVEV (reference sequence). CDR3 bases: TGTGCCAGCAGCCCTAGGTTTGGGGGCTACACCTTC. Protein sequence: CASSPRFGGYTF.

The chain employs TRBV11-1 and TRBJ1-1; D gene uncertain. Germline CDR1 SGHAT, CDR2 FQDESV (reference sequence). Trimming removed 8 bases from V and 12 bases from J, with 19 bases in between. This CDR3 is 12 amino acids long. The CDR3 DNA reads TGTGCCAGCTCCTTAGGAGGGCAGGTACCTTTCTTT. Encoded protein: CASSLGGQVPFF.

The chain links TRBV6-5 to TRBJ2-4, with 7 bases identical to TRBD1. The V gene's germline CDR1 is MNHEY and CDR2 SVGAGI. The CDR3 has 13 amino acids. J was trimmed by 8 bases and V by 6 bases; bases with no gene match: 7. CDR3 DNA: TGTGCCAGCAGGCCACAGGGGAGAGACATTCAGTACTTC. Residues: CASRPQGRDIQYF.

This rearrangement joins TRBV2 to TRBJ1-6; 7 nucleotides match TRBD1. Losses at the gene ends were 6 bases for V and 5 bases for J; bases not matched to a gene: 7. The germline gives CDR1 SNHLY, CDR2 FYNNEI. This CDR3 is 15 amino acids long. DNA of the CDR3: TGTGCCAGCAGGGGAACCGACAGGGATAATTCACCCCTCCACTTT. It codes for CASRGTDRDNSPLHF.